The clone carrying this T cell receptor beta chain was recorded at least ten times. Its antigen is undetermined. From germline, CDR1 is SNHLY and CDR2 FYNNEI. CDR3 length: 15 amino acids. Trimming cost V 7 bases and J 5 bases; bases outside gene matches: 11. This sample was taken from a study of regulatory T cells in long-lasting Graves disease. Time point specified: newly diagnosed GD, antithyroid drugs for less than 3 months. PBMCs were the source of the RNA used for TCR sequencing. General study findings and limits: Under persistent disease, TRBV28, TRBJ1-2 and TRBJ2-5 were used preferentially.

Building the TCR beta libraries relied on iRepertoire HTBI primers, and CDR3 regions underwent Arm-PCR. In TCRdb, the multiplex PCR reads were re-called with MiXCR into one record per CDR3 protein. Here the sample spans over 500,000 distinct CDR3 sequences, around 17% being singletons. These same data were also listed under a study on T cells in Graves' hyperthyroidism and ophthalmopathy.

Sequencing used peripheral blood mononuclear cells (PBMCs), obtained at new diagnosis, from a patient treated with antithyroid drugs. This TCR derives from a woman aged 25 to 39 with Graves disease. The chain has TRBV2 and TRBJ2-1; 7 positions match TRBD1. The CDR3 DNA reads TGTGCCAGCACCGACATCGGACAGGTAAACAATGAGCAGTTCTTC. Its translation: CASTDIGQVNNEQFF.